The following is a T cell receptor beta chain sequence with its context. Its cognate antigen has yet to be identified. Base qualities are not recorded, but no much larger clone differs from it by a single base. The sample belongs to a study of blood T cell repertoires in COVID-19 (TCRdb year 2020). Regarding the complete study: Samples covering the acute and convalescent phases of COVID-19 were provided by collaborators in the United States, Italy and Spain. Nearly every sample came with metadata listing a de-identified subject ID, COVID-19 status, age in years and sex. The repertoires were made available in a free public database intended to serve as a resource for research on the immune response to SARS-CoV-2. Samples were obtained from the ongoing ImmuneRACE study (first 160 participants) and from 950 to 1,500 subjects provided by 6 global collaborators. Subjects who had been exposed to COVID-19, were actively infected with it, or had recovered from it provided the deeply sampled blood TCRbeta repertoires that made up the dataset. The prospective study material was composed of cDNA or gDNA derived from T cells, B-cell-depleted T cells, or PBMCs. Where HLA class I and class II types were available, the types were taken from metadata supplied by the sample provider, not from assay-based typing.

From a lookup of the germline V gene, CDR1 and CDR2 are MNHEY and SVGAGI. The germline V and J ends show losses of 0 bases and 1 base respectively, and no gene match explains 2 bases of the junction. The CDR3 runs 16 amino acids, cysteine and phenylalanine included. Only the CDR3 portion is preserved as DNA: 48 bases, with reading frame beginning at the first base. Each collaborating institution followed its own protocols to collect whole blood in K2EDTA tubes. For TCRbeta analysis, collaborators shipped samples in one of three forms: frozen whole blood, isolated PBMCs, or DNA extracted from either of those sample types. Results the study describes overall, beyond this receptor: Clinical and demographic metadata were provided uncurated, with the amount varying by source and participant.

The immunoSEQ Assay, a bias-controlled multiplex PCR, was used to amplify TCRbeta CDR3 regions from genomic DNA. Per the source publication's procedure: Nucleated cell counts per sample were estimated from amplification of reference gene primers within the assay. To quantify the absolute abundance of each unique TCRbeta CDR3 rearrangement, sequence reads were collapsed and filtered. For each sample, productive Simpson clonality was calculated by taking the square root of Simpson's diversity index across productive rearrangements. TCRdb obtained this table from immuneACCESS and retained in-frame rearrangements with V and J assigned. These tables miss some clones; where compared with another copy, unresolved V genes account for less than half of the shortfall, and the remainder is unexplained. The V and J calls and clone size are taken from that table; D and trimming were inferred from the DNA. This sample has under 350,000 clones in its table, and around 86% of those were observed once. 2% to 2.5% of the sample is in the top ten clones.

What was sequenced was peripheral blood. The chain was built from TRBV6-5 and TRBJ2-3, and 9 bases in between align with TRBD2. The clonotype originates from a man aged 45-65 years with acute or convalescent COVID-19. The DNA sequence is TGTGCCAGCAGTTACTCGGCTAGCGGGGGCACAGATACGCAGTATTTT. Translated, this gives CASSYSASGGTDTQYF.